The 6 T cell receptor beta chains given below trace back to one sample, sequenced in a study of a mutant IDH1 vaccine in newly diagnosed glioma. Time point in this sample: week 47, end of study. Doses consisted of 300 ug of mutant IDH1 20-mer peptide each, paired with topical imiquimod. Here immunoSEQ multiplex PCR was the method, and the copy in TCRdb shows in-frame clones only, minus some. This sample has about 33,000 clones, with about 81% found just once. These TCRs' antigens remain unknown. The material sequenced was PBMCs, taken from a glioma patient whose treatment included an IDH1 peptide vaccine. The receptors were sampled from a middle-aged man with glioma.

V usage is TRBV6-6 and J usage is TRBJ2-7; perhaps D is TRBD1 or TRBD2 (5 bases each). V was pared by 5 bases and J by 3 bases, with 17 bases between. Germline loops: CDR1 MNHNY, CDR2 SVGAGI (reference sequence). The CDR3 runs 15 residues. Here the CDR3 DNA reads TGTGCCAGCAGTGTCCGGGACCGACTTATCTACGAGCAGTACTTC. Translated: CASSVRDRLIYEQYF.

This clone was counted ten times or more. The V gene is TRBV7-2, the J gene TRBJ1-2; the match to TRBD1 covers 7 bases. Germline trimming cut 5 bases from V and 7 bases from J; bases unmatched to any gene: 4. The CDR3 contains 12 residues. Looked up from germline, CDR1 is SGHTA and CDR2 is FQGNSA. The CDR3 sequence is CASSTDRVGYTF. In DNA, the CDR3 is TGTGCCAGCAGCACCGACAGGGTTGGCTACACCTTC.

This sequence joins TRBV6-1 and TRBJ1-1, with a possible D match to TRBD1 (5 bases). V lost 3 bases to trimming and J lost 7 bases, with 15 bases between them. Germline V gene sequence: CDR1 MNHNS, CDR2 SASEGT. CDR3 size: 14 residues. The CDR3 protein is CASSDRERGIEAFF. CDR3 bases: TGTGCCAGCAGTGACAGGGAAAGAGGGATTGAAGCTTTCTTT.

The J gene is TRBJ1-5, the V gene TRBV18, with TRBD1 matching 9 bases. Germline V CDR1 and CDR2: KGHSH, LQKENI. V dropped 3 bases and J dropped 5; count of bases not matched to a gene: 2. This CDR3 has 14 amino acids. As DNA, the CDR3 is TGTGCCAGCTCACCGGGACAGGGACATCAGCCCCAGCATTTT. This translates into CASSPGQGHQPQHF.

The chain recombines TRBV2 with TRBJ2-7; 8 bases are a match to TRBD2. The CDR3 consists of 12 residues. Germline V gene sequence: CDR1 SNHLY, CDR2 FYNNEI. V trimming: 9 bases; J trimming: 3 bases; junction bases outside the gene matches: 4. The CDR3 DNA sequence: TGTGCCAGTTCAAGCGGGAGCTACGAGCAGTACTTC. This encodes CASSSGSYEQYF.

The V and J genes are TRBV7-2 and TRBJ2-7; 7 nucleotides match TRBD2. The CDR3 has 15 residues. V was clipped by 5 bases and J by 6 bases; unmatched bases: 13. CDR1 SGHTA and CDR2 FQGNSA come from the germline V gene. CDR3 DNA sequence: TGTGCCAGCAGCCCGGGAGGTGGCGGGGTGAGCGAGCAGTACGTC. It translates to CASSPGGGGVSEQYV.